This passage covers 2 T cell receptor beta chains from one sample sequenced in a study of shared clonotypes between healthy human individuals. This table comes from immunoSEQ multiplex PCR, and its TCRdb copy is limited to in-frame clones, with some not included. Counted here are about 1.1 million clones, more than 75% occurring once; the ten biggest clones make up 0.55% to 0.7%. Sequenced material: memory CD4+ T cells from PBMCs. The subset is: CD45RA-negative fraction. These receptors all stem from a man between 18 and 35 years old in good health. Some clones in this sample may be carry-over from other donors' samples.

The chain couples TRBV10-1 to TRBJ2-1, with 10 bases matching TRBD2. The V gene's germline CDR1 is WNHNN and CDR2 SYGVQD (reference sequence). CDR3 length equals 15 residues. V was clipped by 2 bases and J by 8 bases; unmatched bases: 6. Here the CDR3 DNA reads TGCGCCAGCAGTGAGAATCTAGCGGGAGAGTATGAGCAGTTCTTC. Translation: CASSENLAGEYEQFF.

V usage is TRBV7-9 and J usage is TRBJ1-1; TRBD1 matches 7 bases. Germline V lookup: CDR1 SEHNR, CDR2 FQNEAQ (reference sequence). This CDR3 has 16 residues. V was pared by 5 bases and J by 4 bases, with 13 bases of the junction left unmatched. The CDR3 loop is CASSPTVQGPFTEAFF. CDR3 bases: TGTGCCAGCAGCCCGACTGTACAGGGGCCATTCACTGAAGCTTTCTTT.